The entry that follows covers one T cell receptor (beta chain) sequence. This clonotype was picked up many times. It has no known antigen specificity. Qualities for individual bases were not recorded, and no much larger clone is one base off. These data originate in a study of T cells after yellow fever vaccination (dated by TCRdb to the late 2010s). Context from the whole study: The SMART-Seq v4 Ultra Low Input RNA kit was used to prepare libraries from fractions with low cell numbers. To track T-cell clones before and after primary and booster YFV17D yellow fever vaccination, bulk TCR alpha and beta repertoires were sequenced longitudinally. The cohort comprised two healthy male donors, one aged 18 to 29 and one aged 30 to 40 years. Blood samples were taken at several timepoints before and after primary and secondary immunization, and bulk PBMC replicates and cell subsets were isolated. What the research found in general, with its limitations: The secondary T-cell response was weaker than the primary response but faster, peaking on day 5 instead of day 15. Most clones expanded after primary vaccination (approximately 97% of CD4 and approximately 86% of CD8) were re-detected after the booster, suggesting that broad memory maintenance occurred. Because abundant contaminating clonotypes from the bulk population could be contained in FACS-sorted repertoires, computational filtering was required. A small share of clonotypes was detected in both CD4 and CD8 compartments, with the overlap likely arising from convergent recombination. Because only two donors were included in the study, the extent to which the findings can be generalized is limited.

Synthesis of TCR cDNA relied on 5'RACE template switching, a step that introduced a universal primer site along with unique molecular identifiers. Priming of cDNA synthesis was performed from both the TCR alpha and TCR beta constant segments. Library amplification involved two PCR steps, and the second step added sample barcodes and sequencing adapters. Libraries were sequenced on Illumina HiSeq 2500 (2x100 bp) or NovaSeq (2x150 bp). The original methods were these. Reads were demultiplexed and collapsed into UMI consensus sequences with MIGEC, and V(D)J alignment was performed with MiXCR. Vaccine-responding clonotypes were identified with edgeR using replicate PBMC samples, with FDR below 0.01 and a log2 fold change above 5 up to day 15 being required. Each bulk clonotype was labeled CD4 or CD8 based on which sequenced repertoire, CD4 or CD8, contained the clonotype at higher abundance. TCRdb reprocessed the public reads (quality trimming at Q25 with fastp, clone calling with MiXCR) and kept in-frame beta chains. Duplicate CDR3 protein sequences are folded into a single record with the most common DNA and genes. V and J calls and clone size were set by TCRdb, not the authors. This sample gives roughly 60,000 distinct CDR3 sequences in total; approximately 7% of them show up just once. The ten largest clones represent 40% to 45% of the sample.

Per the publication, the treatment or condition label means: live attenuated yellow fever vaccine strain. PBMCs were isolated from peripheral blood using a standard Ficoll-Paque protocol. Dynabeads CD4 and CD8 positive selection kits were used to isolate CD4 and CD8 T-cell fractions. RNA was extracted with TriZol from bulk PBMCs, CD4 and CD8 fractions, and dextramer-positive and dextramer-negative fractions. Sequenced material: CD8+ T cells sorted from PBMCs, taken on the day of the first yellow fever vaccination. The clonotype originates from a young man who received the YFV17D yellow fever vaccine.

At the DNA level, the sequence is TGTGCCAGCAGTTTGGCAGAGGCCTATGGCTACACCTTC. This gives the protein CASSLAEAYGYTF. The rearrangement combines TRBV7-6 with TRBJ1-2; confidence is insufficient to name the D gene. The CDR3 holds 13 amino acids from the cysteine to the phenylalanine. Only the CDR3 part of the read is kept: 39 bases, read in frame from the first base. Sequences SGHVS (CDR1) and FNYEAQ (CDR2) are obtained from the germline V gene. Trimming removed 6 bases from V and 4 bases from J, leaving 12 bases between the germline ends.